This T cell receptor beta chain was sequenced in a study of vaccination and CD4 T cells after COVID-19 (dated by TCRdb to between 2021 and 2022). Concerning the study at large: Convalescent patients had a positive SARS-CoV-2 result on nasal swab PCR, and of these patients, nine had mild disease and one had severe disease. The convalescent cohort included six males and four females, with two Hispanic individuals, seven Caucasians, two Asians and one multiracial person. Culture stimuli were overlapping spike peptide pools from SARS-CoV-2 and from the common cold coronaviruses HCoV-NL63, HCoV-OC43 and HCoV-229E. Each participant got two doses of either the Pfizer-BioNTech BNT162b2 vaccine (n=8) or the Moderna mRNA-1273 vaccine (n=2). In around nine COVID-19 convalescent patients and several infection-naive healthy vaccine recipients, the spike-specific CD4+ TCR repertoire before mRNA vaccination was compared with the repertoire after mRNA vaccination. Control cultures used a CEFX viral epitope pool as positive control, an HIV-1 Nef peptide pool as negative control, or no peptide. Post-COVID blood samples from convalescent patients were collected a median of roughly 100 days after diagnosis, with a range of roughly 35 to 180 days. Post-vaccine blood samples were obtained a median of around 67 days after the second vaccine dose, with a range of about 13 to 250 days.

Receptor libraries were prepared by PCR. TCR sequencing of DNA from cultured CD4+ T cells used the Oncomine TCR Beta short-read assay at the Johns Hopkins FTIC core. The QIAamp micro DNA kit was used to extract genomic DNA from the cultured CD4+ T cells. Oncomine TCR Beta libraries from cultured CD4+ T cells were pooled with unique dual indexes and sequenced on an Illumina iSeq 100. As for how the authors treated the data: Non-productive sequences were removed, and CDR3s not starting with C, not ending with F or W, or shorter than 7 amino acids were discarded. The MANAFEST web application was used to identify antigen-specific clonotypes by comparing peptide-stimulated wells against reference wells and other culture wells. An FDR below 0.05, an odds ratio above 5, and a productive frequency above 0.1% in at least two of three replicate wells were required for clones to be considered positive. A clonotype counted as cross-reactive if it showed significant expansion both in the SARS-CoV-2 spike wells and in at least one common cold coronavirus spike condition. CDR3 homology was assessed with Levenshtein distances (stringdist) and unrooted phylogenetic trees (ape) in R version 3.6.1. In TCRdb, the public reads were trimmed at Q25 with fastp and aligned with MiXCR, with productive beta chains retained. Identical CDR3 protein sequences are pooled into one entry, listed with their most common genes and DNA. The V and J calls and clone size come from TCRdb's table, not from the authors' own analysis. Across this sample there are around 13,000 distinct CDR3 sequences, with about four fifths seen only once. Roughly 27% of the sample lies in the top ten.

The intended sense of this specimen's treatment or condition label: roughly ten-day PBMC culture with coronavirus spike peptide pools or control peptides (ViraFEST assay). The study used the ViraFEST assay, which expanded antigen-specific T cells with peptide pools and then identified expanded clonotypes by TCR sequencing. The positive SARS-CoV-2 PCR tests of the convalescent patients were dated from March to December 2020, before the Alpha, Beta and Delta variants emerged in the United States. Each well held 2.2 million or so PBMCs cultured in IMDM containing around 5% human AB serum and roughly 10 IU/ml IL-2, with around 9.7 ug/ml peptide pools added. Half of the culture medium was replaced with fresh IL-2-containing medium on days 3 and 7. After roughly 9 days of culture, CD4+ T cells were isolated by negative selection with the EasySep CD4+ T cell isolation kit. Ficoll-Paque Plus gradient centrifugation was used to isolate PBMCs from whole blood, and the isolated PBMCs were then either used fresh or cryopreserved at -140C. Culture conditions were generally each tested in triplicate wells.

Here is what the overall study found, with its caveats: An increase in the median number of SARS-CoV-2-reactive clonotypes from around 20 after infection to some 40 after vaccination was observed, but the change was not found to be significant. Only a relatively small number of convalescent patients were included in the study, and early timepoints following natural infection were not analyzed. Of the vaccine-specific clones found in convalescent patients, nearly all (304 of 307) were mono-reactive for SARS-CoV-2 spike instead of being cross-reactive with common cold coronaviruses. Among the post-vaccine SARS-CoV-2-reactive clones in convalescent patients, a median about 87% showed up only after vaccination, which suggests vaccine-specific priming.

As to this clonotype: Its antigen specificity is not known. No quality values exist for individual bases; no much larger clone is one base distant.

The CDR3 measures 14 amino acids from cysteine to phenylalanine. Only the CDR3 DNA is retained, 42 bases long and in frame from the first base. From the germline V gene, CDR1 is SNHLY and CDR2 is FYNNEI. At the junction V is shortened by 4 bases and J by 7 bases; bases outside the gene matches: 5. This TCR came from a human donor who had recovered from COVID-19. Sample: CD4+ T cells from blood, cultured in vitro. The rearranged segments are TRBV2 and TRBJ1-5, with 9 bases in between that match TRBD1. The CDR3 protein: CASSGDRVKQPQHF. In nucleotide form, the sequence is TGTGCCAGCAGTGGGGACAGGGTTAAACAGCCCCAGCATTTT.